Detailed here is one T cell receptor beta chain. Its antigen is still unknown. Other DNA sequences of this sample code for an identical CDR3. These data are taken from a study of shared clonotypes between healthy human individuals. Study-level results: Against clonotypes common to all four donors, non-shared ones had lower generation probabilities.

Germline loops: CDR1 SQVTM, CDR2 ANQGSEA. The CDR3 consists of 14 residues. The J segment lost 2 bases and the V segment lost 1 base, leaving 3 bases of the junction unmatched. The data were produced by immunoSEQ multiplex PCR, yet TCRdb's version contains in-frame clones alone and is incomplete. The sample lists fewer than 850,000 clones; just over 95% were seen once. Naive CD8 cells lacked CD45RO, underwent positive selection for CCR7 and left out terminally differentiated effector memory CD45RA+ cells. The receptor comes from a man aged 25-45 years in good health. The V gene is TRBV29-1, the J gene TRBJ2-7; 9 positions agree with TRBD1. What was sequenced was naive CD8+ T cells sorted from blood. CDR3 coding DNA: TGCAGCGTTGAAGGGACAGGGGAAACCTACGAGCAGTACTTC. It codes for CSVEGTGETYEQYF.